A single sample gave rise to the 32 T cell receptor beta chains below, sequenced in a study of blood T cell repertoires in COVID-19. Some clones are missing from TCRdb's copy, which holds only in-frame ones; the method was immunoSEQ multiplex PCR. There are about 200,000 clones in the sample; less than 80% occur only once, and roughly 13% lies in the top ten. Sequenced material: peripheral blood. All receptors derive from a man over 45 who had recovered from COVID-19.

The rearrangement links TRBV30 to TRBJ1-1; D might be TRBD1 (6 bases). Per germline, CDR1 GTSNPN and CDR2 SVGIG (reference sequence). V gave up 4 bases and J gave up 1 base, with 13 bases separating them. The CDR3 runs 14 residues. The CDR3 nucleotides are TGTGCCTGGACCCTATTGACAGGGAACACTGAAGCTTTCTTT. Its protein is CAWTLLTGNTEAFF.

The chain is built from TRBV5-1 and TRBJ1-2; 7 bases line up with TRBD1. V was clipped by 1 base and J by 4 bases; unmatched bases: 7. This CDR3 comprises 15 residues. Germline CDR1 is SGHRS and CDR2 is YFSETQ. CDR3 nucleotides: TGCGCCAGCAGCTTGATAGGGGGCGGTAGCTATGGCTACACCTTC. This codes for CASSLIGGGSYGYTF.

The CDR3 region is CASTSGRSGSIYEQYF. The CDR3 DNA is TGCGCCAGCACCTCAGGGCGCAGCGGGAGTATTTACGAGCAGTACTTC. This chain connects TRBV5-1 to TRBJ2-7; the match to TRBD2 covers 8 bases. V trimming: 6 bases; J trimming: 4 bases; junction bases outside the gene matches: 15. The germline CDR1 and CDR2 sequences are SGHRS and YFSETQ. The CDR3 sequence is 16 residues long.

This clone was observed a single time. V usage is TRBV6-1 and J usage is TRBJ2-7; 10 bases are shared with TRBD1. The germline CDR1 and CDR2 sequences are MNHNS and SASEGT. Losses at the gene ends were 3 bases for V and 4 bases for J; bases not matched to a gene: 3. The CDR3 has 14 amino acids. CDR3 in DNA: TGTGCCAGCAGTGACCCGGGACAGGGGTACGAGCAGTACTTC. Encoded protein: CASSDPGQGYEQYF.

V is TRBV4-2 and J is TRBJ2-5; TRBD2 matches 10 bases. After removal of 0 bases from V and 5 bases from J, the junction contained 12 bases not matched to a gene. Per germline, CDR1 LGHNA and CDR2 YNFKEQ. The CDR3 sequence is 18 residues long. The CDR3 bases are TGTGCCAGCAGCCAAGATAAGGCAGCGGGAGGGTCTTGGGAGACCCAGTACTTC. This gives the protein CASSQDKAAGGSWETQYF.

This rearrangement joins TRBV5-1 to TRBJ1-2; no reliable D call. Germline CDR1 is SGHRS and CDR2 is YFSETQ. V was pared by 1 base and J by 4 bases, with 14 bases between. This CDR3 region has 15 residues. The CDR3 region is CASSLTPDMVYGYTF. CDR3 in DNA: TGCGCCAGCAGCTTGACACCCGACATGGTCTATGGCTACACCTTC.

The rearrangement links TRBV10-2 to TRBJ1-2; D call uncertain. CDR1 is WSHSY and CDR2 is SAAADI in the germline V gene. CDR3 length equals 12 residues. Trimming removed 2 bases from V and 7 bases from J, with 8 bases in between. CDR3 region: CASSEREGGYTF. The CDR3 DNA follows: TGCGCCAGCAGTGAGAGGGAGGGTGGCTACACCTTC.

J is TRBJ1-1 and V is TRBV18; possibly TRBD1 for D (6 bases). The CDR3 loop spans 18 amino acids. Trimming shortened V by 2 bases and J by 6 bases, and 25 bases separated the two germline ends. CDR1 and CDR2 from the germline V gene are KGHSH and LQKENI. This CDR3 is CASSPNLQGGNRVAEAFF. In DNA, the CDR3 is TGTGCCAGCTCACCAAACCTACAGGGTGGTAACCGGGTAGCTGAAGCTTTCTTT. The variable domain in full, with the rest retrieved from reference TRBV18 and TRBJ1-1, is NAGVMQNPRHLVRRRGQEARLRCSPMKGHSHVYWYRQLPEEGLKFMVYLQKENIIDESGMPKERFSAEFPKEGPSILRIQQVVRGDSAAYFCASSPNLQGGNRVAEAFFGQGTRLTVV.

The chain couples TRBV20-1 to TRBJ2-1; D uncertain. V was trimmed by 6 bases and J by 2 bases, leaving 5 bases between them. This CDR3 is built from 11 residues. Germline values: CDR1 DFQATT, CDR2 SNEGSKA (reference sequence). The CDR3 sequence: CSAQPYNEQFF. The CDR3, as DNA: TGCAGTGCACAACCCTACAATGAGCAGTTCTTC.

The sample holds one count of this clone. The chain couples TRBV29-1 to TRBJ2-1; TRBD2 agrees at 10 bases. The CDR3 contains 14 residues. Germline CDR1 reads SQVTM; CDR2 reads ANQGSEA. The V segment lost 4 bases and the J segment 8 bases; nucleotides outside the gene matches: 8. The CDR3 DNA reads as TGCAGCGTTGGGGTTGCTAGCGGGGGCGATGAGCAGTTCTTC. This translates into CSVGVASGGDEQFF.

This sequence joins TRBV18 and TRBJ2-7; TRBD1 agrees at 8 bases. V shed 3 bases, J shed 3 bases, and the junction held 7 bases outside the gene matches. Per the germline V gene, CDR1 is KGHSH and CDR2 is LQKENI. This CDR3 region has 15 residues. CDR3 sequence: CASSPVQGGGYEQYF. The CDR3, as DNA: TGTGCCAGCTCACCCGTACAGGGGGGAGGCTACGAGCAGTACTTC.

This chain joins TRBV11-2 and TRBJ1-5, with D tentatively TRBD1 (5 bases). The germline V gene has CDR1 SGHAT and CDR2 FQNNGV. This CDR3 has 15 residues. Trimming took off 5 bases at V and 0 bases at J, with 11 bases between the two ends. This CDR3 is CASSRTPNSNQPQHF. The DNA for the CDR3 is TGTGCCAGCAGCCGGACACCAAATAGCAATCAGCCCCAGCATTTT.

This chain joins TRBV7-3 and TRBJ2-6; D perhaps matches TRBD1 (5 bases). In germline, CDR1 is SGHTA, CDR2 FQGTGA. The V gene lost 2 bases and the J gene lost 0 bases, with 11 bases spanning the gap. The CDR3 is 17 residues long. In nucleotides, the CDR3 is TGTGCCAGCAGCTTATATCCCCAGGGCTCTGGGGCCAACGTCCTGACTTTC. It codes for CASSLYPQGSGANVLTF.

V usage is TRBV30 and J usage is TRBJ2-1; unclear D gene. Per germline, CDR1 GTSNPN and CDR2 SVGIG (reference sequence). CDR3 length: 14 residues. The V end lost 1 base, the J end lost 2 bases, and 9 bases lay between the germline ends. The CDR3 reads CAWSGAATYNEQFF. CDR3 coding DNA: TGTGCCTGGAGTGGGGCAGCCACCTACAATGAGCAGTTCTTC.

The CDR3 spells CASSLDRPYSNQPQHF. Here the CDR3 DNA reads TGTGCCAGCAGCTTGGACAGGCCCTATAGCAATCAGCCCCAGCATTTT. The chain joins TRBV2 to TRBJ1-5, with TRBD1 matching 7 bases. The CDR3 runs 16 residues. V trimming: 6 bases; J trimming: 0 bases; junction bases outside the gene matches: 8. From germline, CDR1 is SNHLY and CDR2 FYNNEI.

This clone was seen more than once but under ten times. This chain links TRBV24-1 with TRBJ2-2; 8 bases map to TRBD1. Germline V gene data show CDR1 as KGHDR and CDR2 as SFDVKD. The CDR3 loop spans 15 amino acids. V was pared by 4 bases and J by 6 bases, with 6 bases of the junction left unmatched. Written as DNA, the CDR3 is TGTGCCACCAGTGAGATGGACAGGGAAGCCGGGGAGCTGTTTTTT. Residues: CATSEMDREAGELFF.

This clone was recorded a few times. The CDR3 protein is CASSLTGVGDQPQHF. Written as DNA, the CDR3 is TGTGCCAGCAGCTTGACAGGGGTGGGGGATCAGCCCCAGCATTTT. This chain uses TRBV7-2 with TRBJ1-5; 8 bases agree with TRBD1. Germline lookup yields CDR1 SGHTA and CDR2 FQGNSA. CDR3 size: 15 residues. The V gene end was trimmed by 3 bases and the J gene end by 5 bases; junction bases not matched to a gene: 6.

The chain uses TRBV5-4 and TRBJ2-7, with D maybe TRBD2 (6 bases). Germline assignment: CDR1 SGHNT and CDR2 YYREEE (reference sequence). Trimming stripped 4 bases from V and 4 bases from J, with 21 bases between. The CDR3 sequence is 16 residues long. DNA of the CDR3: TGTGCCAGCAGCAGCCCCGGGGCGGGAATTTCGTACGAGCAGTACTTC. This translates into CASSSPGAGISYEQYF.

V usage is TRBV7-6 and J usage is TRBJ2-1; TRBD2 matches 14 bases. This CDR3 is 16 amino acids long. The germline V gene encodes CDR1 SGHVS and CDR2 FNYEAQ. With V trimmed by 5 bases and J by 12 bases, 12 bases remained unmatched. CDR3 loop: CASSGTGTSGRRGQFF. DNA for the CDR3: TGTGCCAGCAGCGGAACCGGGACTAGCGGGAGAAGGGGGCAGTTCTTC.

The chain employs TRBV9 and TRBJ2-2, with D possibly matching TRBD1 (6 bases). Trimming stripped 0 bases from V and 0 bases from J, with 9 bases between. CDR1 and CDR2 from the germline V gene are SGDLS and YYNGEE. CDR3 length equals 16 residues. CDR3: CASSVGDTANTGELFF. CDR3 sequence (DNA): TGTGCCAGCAGCGTAGGGGACACCGCGAACACCGGGGAGCTGTTTTTT.

This sequence joins TRBV5-1 and TRBJ2-7; TRBD2 is a possible D gene (6 bases). The ends were cut back, 2 bases at V and 1 base at J, with 10 bases in the middle. Germline CDR1 and CDR2: SGHRS and YFSETQ. There are 14 residues in the CDR3. DNA for the CDR3: TGCGCCAGCAGCTTCACGGGGGATTCCTACGAGCAGTACTTC. The encoded protein is CASSFTGDSYEQYF.

Only one count was recorded for this clone. This chain connects TRBV5-8 to TRBJ2-2, with 8 bases aligning to TRBD2. The CDR3 runs to 16 residues. Germline CDR1 reads SGHTS; CDR2 reads YDEGEE. V lost 0 bases, J lost 0 bases, and 1 base stayed unmatched. The CDR3 region has the DNA TGTGCCAGCAGCTTGGGGACTAGCTCGAACACCGGGGAGCTGTTTTTT. The encoded protein is CASSLGTSSNTGELFF.

The genes are TRBV4-2 and TRBJ2-2; D is perhaps TRBD2 (5 bases). This CDR3 region has 15 residues. V lost 0 bases and J 4 bases, leaving 9 bases between the germline ends. The germline V gene has CDR1 LGHNA and CDR2 YNFKEQ. CDR3 DNA sequence: TGTGCCAGCAGCCAAGATAGCCGGGGCACCGGGGAGCTGTTTTTT. Translating gives CASSQDSRGTGELFF.

This sequence joins TRBV28 and TRBJ1-6, with D perhaps matching TRBD1 (6 bases). Per the germline V gene, CDR1 is MDHEN and CDR2 is SYDVKM. The CDR3 sequence is 15 residues long. The germline V and J ends were trimmed by 6 bases and 4 bases, with 13 bases remaining between them. In nucleotides, the CDR3 is TGTGCCAGCAGCTACCGACAGGTTTATAATTCACCCCTCCACTTT. This codes for CASSYRQVYNSPLHF.

The rearrangement uses TRBV5-1 and TRBJ1-3, with a weak D call TRBD1 (6 bases). V was cut by 4 bases and J by 0 bases, with 17 bases left in between. The CDR3 extends over 17 amino acids. CDR1 and CDR2 from the germline V gene are SGHRS and YFSETQ. CDR3 sequence: CASSPRGGTFSGNTIYF. CDR3 nucleotides: TGCGCCAGCAGCCCTAGGGGGGGGACATTCTCTGGAAACACCATATATTTT.

This chain joins TRBV15 and TRBJ2-5, with a tentative D call TRBD1 (5 bases). Trimming pared 0 bases from V and 5 bases from J, leaving 13 bases between. Per germline, CDR1 LNHNV and CDR2 YYDKDF (reference sequence). The CDR3 consists of 15 residues. CDR3 amino acids: CATSRDLGDDETQYF. As DNA, the CDR3 is TGTGCCACCAGCAGAGATCTAGGGGATGACGAGACCCAGTACTTC.

This clone was counted between two and nine times. The V and J genes are TRBV19 and TRBJ1-5, with a tentative D call TRBD1 (5 bases). The CDR3 totals 14 residues. Trimming pared 3 bases from V and 5 bases from J, leaving 11 bases between. Germline V gene sequence: CDR1 LNHDA, CDR2 SQIVND (reference sequence). The CDR3 region is CASSILAGYQPQHF. The DNA of the CDR3 is TGTGCCAGTAGTATTCTGGCAGGGTATCAGCCCCAGCATTTT.

This clone was seen a single time. CDR3 in DNA: TGTGCCTGGAGTGTAATAGCGGTCTTAATGGGCACAGATACGCAGTATTTT. Translated: CAWSVIAVLMGTDTQYF. The chain joins TRBV30 to TRBJ2-3; D might be TRBD2 (6 bases). Trimming took off 0 bases at V and 1 base at J, with 17 bases between the two ends. Germline values: CDR1 GTSNPN, CDR2 SVGIG (reference sequence). The CDR3 has 17 residues.

The V gene is TRBV19, the J gene TRBJ1-5; weak D call: TRBD1 (6 bases). CDR1 and CDR2 from the germline V gene are LNHDA and SQIVND (reference sequence). Deletions cut 5 bases from V and 0 bases from J, with 17 bases between. The CDR3 is 17 amino acids. CDR3 nucleotide sequence: TGTGCCAGTAGTCAACAGGGCCCGTTATATAGCAATCAGCCCCAGCATTTT. It specifies CASSQQGPLYSNQPQHF.

DNA for the CDR3: TGTGCCAGCAGTGAATTGGGCGACTACGAGCAGTACTTC. Its protein is CASSELGDYEQYF. The chain carries TRBV6-1 and TRBJ2-7; D unresolved. Germline lookup yields CDR1 MNHNS and CDR2 SASEGT. Trimming took off 2 bases at V and 3 bases at J, with 8 bases between the two ends. The CDR3 loop spans 13 amino acids.

The chain has TRBV18 and TRBJ2-3, with 9 bases lining up with TRBD2. CDR1 KGHSH and CDR2 LQKENI come from the germline V gene. With 1 base clipped from V and 1 base from J, the junction kept 3 bases outside the gene matches. This CDR3 region has 16 residues. In DNA, the CDR3 is TGTGCCAGCTCACCACGTAGCGGGAGTCGCACAGATACGCAGTATTTT. Amino acid sequence: CASSPRSGSRTDTQYF.

V and J are TRBV28 and TRBJ1-3; D is ambiguous. This CDR3 region has 16 residues. The V end was cut by 2 bases, the J end by 0 bases, with 11 bases between. The V gene's germline CDR1 is MDHEN and CDR2 SYDVKM. The CDR3 bases are TGTGCCAGCAGTTTAATTGCAGGTCCCTCTGGAAACACCATATATTTT. It translates to CASSLIAGPSGNTIYF.